A selection of T cell receptor beta chains follows, all from one sample in a study of naive and memory T cell subsets. TCRdb re-analysed the UMI-ligation and nested PCR reads in MiXCR, keeping a single row per CDR3 protein. The top ten clones hold approximately 19% of a sample with over 2,000 distinct CDR3 sequences, 4.1% of them seen once. The sequencing used skin, collected from a saline injection site in the skin. Receptor source: an adult in good health. Each CDR3 is given with its conserved first and last residue. D genes are given only for firm matches. Some rows mark clone size as missing; the rest say once, few, many or name a class of expanded clone.

size	V	D	J	DNA	CDR3
many	TRBV20-1	-	TRBJ1-5	TGCAGTGCTAGGTCCCCAGGGGCCCGGGGGAGGCAGCCCCAGCATTTT	CSARSPGARGRQPQHF
-	TRBV7-8	TRBD1	TRBJ1-1	TGTGCCAGCAGCTTAGGAGTTTCAGGGGGCACTGAAGCTTTCTTT	CASSLGVSGGTEAFF
medium-sized	TRBV7-9	TRBD1	TRBJ2-2	TGTGCCAGCAGCTCACCGGACAGGAGGACCGGGGAGCTGTTTTTT	CASSSPDRRTGELFF
medium-sized	TRBV5-1	-	TRBJ2-1	TGCGCCAGCAGCTTGTGGACGATCAACAATGAGCAGTTCTTC	CASSLWTINNEQFF
many	TRBV27	TRBD1	TRBJ1-3	TGTGCCAGCAGTATGACAGGGGCTCAAAACACCATATATTTT	CASSMTGAQNTIYF
large	TRBV28	-	TRBJ2-5	TGTGCCAGCAGTTTAACCGGACGGCCCCAGTACTTC	CASSLTGRPQYF
medium-sized	TRBV7-2	-	TRBJ2-1	TGTGCCAGCAACTTTAGAGGACGAGGCAGGAGCTCCTACAATGAGCAGTTCTTC	CASNFRGRGRSSYNEQFF
many	TRBV10-2	-	TRBJ1-4	TGCGCCAGCACTGAATGGGGGGTTGAAAAACTGTTTTTT	CASTEWGVEKLFF
medium-sized	TRBV12-3/TRBV12-4	-	TRBJ2-5	TGTGCCAGCAGTTTTGGGGGATTCGCTCAAGAGACCCAGTACTTC	CASSFGGFAQETQYF
many	TRBV5-1	TRBD1	TRBJ1-1	TGCGCCAGCAGCTCCCGGGACAGGTTAGAAGCTTTCTTT	CASSSRDRLEAFF
hyperexpanded	TRBV20-1	-	TRBJ2-1	TGCAGTGCTAGAGTGGAGGGGCGAGTTGTAAATGAGCAGTTCTTC	CSARVEGRVVNEQFF
many	TRBV30	-	TRBJ2-6	TGTGCCTGGAGTGTACTGACCGGCGGGGCCAACGTCCTGACTTTC	CAWSVLTGGANVLTF
medium-sized	TRBV10-3	-	TRBJ2-7	TGTGCCATCAGTGAGTCTGGGCCCTCCTACGAGCAGTACTTC	CAISESGPSYEQYF
medium-sized	TRBV20-1	-	TRBJ2-2	TGCAGTGCTAGAGATTTCCAGGTCACCGGGGAGCTGTTTTTT	CSARDFQVTGELFF
large	TRBV5-4	TRBD1	TRBJ2-1	TGTGCCAGCAGCCCTCCCAGGACAGGGGGCCAGGATGAGCAGTTCTTC	CASSPPRTGGQDEQFF
many	TRBV5-1	-	TRBJ2-5	TGCGCCAGCAGCTTGGCCCAGGGGCGCGGGGAGACCCAGTACTTC	CASSLAQGRGETQYF
medium-sized	TRBV7-3	TRBD2	TRBJ2-1	TGTGCCAGCAGCTTAAATGTAGCGGGGGGGCCCGGCAATGAGCAGTTCTTC	CASSLNVAGGPGNEQFF